Following are 9 T cell receptor beta chains from one sample sequenced in a study of immune cell composition in non-small cell lung cancer. Normal lung sampling was at least 3 cm from the tumour, as distant as possible. TCRdb keeps only in-frame clones here, not all; method: immunoSEQ multiplex PCR. The repertoire consists of under 4,500 clones, with more than 65% occurring once and the leading ten covering 9.2%. The sequencing sample was made of non-adjacent lung tissue. These receptors came from a human donor with non-small cell lung cancer.

V gene TRBV19 combines with J gene TRBJ1-2; 9 nucleotides agree with TRBD1. The germline V gene encodes CDR1 LNHDA and CDR2 SQIVND (reference sequence). V shed 6 bases and J 5 bases; nucleotides not matched to a gene: 7. This CDR3 comprises 14 residues. CDR3 DNA sequence: TGTGCCAGTAGGAAGGGGACAGGGACTTATGGCTACACCTTC. It specifies CASRKGTGTYGYTF.

This sequence joins TRBV6-5 and TRBJ2-3, with D hard to call. The CDR3 sequence is 13 residues long. V was cut by 6 bases and J by 3 bases, with 10 bases left in between. Germline lookup yields CDR1 MNHEY and CDR2 SVGAGI. In DNA, the CDR3 is TGTGCCAGCAGCCCCCCCGGGACAGATACGCAGTATTTT. Protein sequence: CASSPPGTDTQYF.

The chain employs TRBV29-1 and TRBJ1-2; D uncertain. Germline V gene data show CDR1 as SQVTM and CDR2 as ANQGSEA. There are 12 residues in the CDR3. V was shortened by 1 base and J by 4 bases, with 7 bases between the two germline ends. Here the CDR3 DNA reads TGCAGCGTTGAAGGGGGAGTCTATGGCTACACCTTC. Translation gives CSVEGGVYGYTF. Complete variable domain (other parts from reference TRBV29-1 and TRBJ1-2): SAVISQKPSRDICQRGTSLTIQCQVDSQVTMMFWYRQQPGQSLTLIATANQGSEATYESGFVIDKFPISRPNLTFSTLTVSNMSPEDSSIYLCSVEGGVYGYTFGSGTRLTVV.

This clone has a single count. V gene TRBV29-1 combines with J gene TRBJ1-3, with no clear D. Between the trimmed V and J ends, which lost 2 bases and 2 bases, there was a span of 4 bases. Germline V gene lookup returns CDR1 SQVTM and CDR2 ANQGSEA. This CDR3 contains 12 residues. The CDR3 DNA sequence: TGCAGCGTTGAAAGCGCTGGAAACACCATATATTTT. Its protein product is CSVESAGNTIYF.

The chain is built from TRBV19 and TRBJ2-7; 7 positions agree with TRBD1. The germline gives CDR1 LNHDA, CDR2 SQIVND (reference sequence). This CDR3 region has 14 residues. J gave up 12 bases and V 0 bases, and 11 bases lay outside the gene matches. CDR3 loop: CASSIDQGGRGLYF. The CDR3, as DNA: TGTGCCAGTAGTATAGACCAAGGAGGAAGGGGGCTGTACTTC.

The genes are TRBV19 and TRBJ1-2; D is uncertain. CDR1 is LNHDA and CDR2 is SQIVND in the germline V gene (reference sequence). The CDR3 runs 11 residues. Deletions cut 5 bases from V and 5 bases from J, with 6 bases between. The CDR3 DNA reads TGTGCCAGTAGTTCGGGTTATGGCTACACCTTC. The encoded protein is CASSSGYGYTF.

This rearrangement joins TRBV5-4 to TRBJ2-3, with 9 bases that match TRBD2. The germline CDR1 and CDR2 sequences are SGHNT and YYREEE (reference sequence). V was pared by 4 bases and J by 2 bases, with 8 bases of the junction left unmatched. The CDR3 has 16 residues. The CDR3 protein is CASSRPSGVDTDTQYF. DNA for the CDR3: TGTGCCAGCAGCCGGCCTAGCGGGGTCGACACAGATACGCAGTATTTT. Full variable domain (rest looked up from reference TRBV5-4 and TRBJ2-3): ETGVTQSPTHLIKTRGQQVTLRCSSQSGHNTVSWYQQALGQGPQFIFQYYREEENGRGNFPPRFSGLQFPNYSSELNVNALELDDSALYLCASSRPSGVDTDTQYFGPGTRLTVL.

The chain couples TRBV5-1 to TRBJ2-3, with a possible D match to TRBD2 (5 bases). CDR1 is SGHRS and CDR2 is YFSETQ in the germline V gene. This CDR3 contains 14 residues. Trimming removed 7 bases from V and 3 bases from J, with 15 bases in between. CDR3 region: CASQSADRTDTQYF. The CDR3 region has the DNA TGCGCCAGCCAGTCAGCGGACCGAACAGATACGCAGTATTTT.

This chain joins TRBV7-2 and TRBJ1-2; D is unresolved. The CDR3 has 13 residues. With 1 base removed from V and 7 bases from J, the gap between germline ends came to 10 bases. Germline CDR1 and CDR2: SGHTA and FQGNSA. The CDR3 nucleotides are TGTGCCAGCAGCTTAGAGCGGCAGTCTGGCTACACCTTC. It codes for CASSLERQSGYTF.